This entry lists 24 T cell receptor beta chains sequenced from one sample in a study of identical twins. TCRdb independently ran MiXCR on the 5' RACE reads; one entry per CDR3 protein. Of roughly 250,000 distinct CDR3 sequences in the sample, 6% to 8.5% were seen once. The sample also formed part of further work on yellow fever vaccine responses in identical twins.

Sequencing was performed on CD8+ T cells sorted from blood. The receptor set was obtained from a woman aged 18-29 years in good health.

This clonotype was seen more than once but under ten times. CDR3 amino acids: CASSQVVRDTLANTGELFF. The CDR3, as DNA: TGTGCCAGCAGCCAAGTCGTCCGGGACACACTAGCGAACACCGGGGAGCTGTTTTTT. The chain is built from TRBV3-1 and TRBJ2-2, with D maybe TRBD1 (6 bases). Germline-derived CDR1 and CDR2 are LGHDT and YNNKEL (reference sequence). V was pared by 1 base and J by 0 bases, with 18 bases between. The CDR3 covers 19 residues.

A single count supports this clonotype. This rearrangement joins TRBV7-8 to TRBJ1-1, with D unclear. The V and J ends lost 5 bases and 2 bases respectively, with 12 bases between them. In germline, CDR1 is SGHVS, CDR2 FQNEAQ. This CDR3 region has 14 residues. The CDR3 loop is CASSPRALNTEAFF. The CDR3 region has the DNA TGTGCCAGCAGCCCCCGGGCTCTTAACACTGAAGCTTTCTTT.

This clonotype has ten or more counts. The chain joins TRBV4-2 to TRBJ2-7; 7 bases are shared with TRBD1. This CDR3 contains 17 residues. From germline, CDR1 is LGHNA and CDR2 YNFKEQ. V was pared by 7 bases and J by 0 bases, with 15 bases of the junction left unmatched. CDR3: CASTKAFPQGSSYEQYF. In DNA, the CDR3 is TGTGCCAGCACCAAAGCGTTCCCACAGGGGAGCTCCTACGAGCAGTACTTC.

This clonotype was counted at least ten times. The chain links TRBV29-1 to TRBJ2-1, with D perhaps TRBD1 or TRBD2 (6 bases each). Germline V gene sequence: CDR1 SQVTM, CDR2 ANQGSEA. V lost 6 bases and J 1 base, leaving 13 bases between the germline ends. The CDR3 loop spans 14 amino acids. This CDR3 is CSVEGDSSYNEQFF. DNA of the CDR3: TGCAGCGTCGAGGGGGACTCGTCCTACAATGAGCAGTTCTTC.

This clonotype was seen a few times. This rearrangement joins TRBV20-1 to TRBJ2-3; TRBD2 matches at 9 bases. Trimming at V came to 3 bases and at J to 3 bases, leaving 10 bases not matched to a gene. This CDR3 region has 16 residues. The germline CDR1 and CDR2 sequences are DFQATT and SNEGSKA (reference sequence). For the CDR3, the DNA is TGCAGTGCTAGCAATCAAGCGGGGGGTTGGACAGATACGCAGTATTTT. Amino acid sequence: CSASNQAGGWTDTQYF.

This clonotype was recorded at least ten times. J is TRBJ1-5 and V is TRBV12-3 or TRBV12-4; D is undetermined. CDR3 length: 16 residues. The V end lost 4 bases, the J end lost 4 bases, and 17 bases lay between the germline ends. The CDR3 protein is CASSSGPSGDNQPQHF. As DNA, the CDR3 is TGTGCCAGCAGTTCGGGCCCCTCGGGTGATAATCAGCCCCAGCATTTT.

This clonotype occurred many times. In DNA form, the CDR3 reads TGCGCCAGCGACGAAGACTCTGGGGCCAACGTCCTGACTTTC. Amino acids: CASDEDSGANVLTF. The gene calls are TRBV5-1 and TRBJ2-6; D gene ambiguous. Trimming shortened V by 7 bases and J by 0 bases, and 8 bases separated the two germline ends. Germline-derived CDR1 and CDR2 are SGHRS and YFSETQ. The CDR3 is made up of 14 amino acids.

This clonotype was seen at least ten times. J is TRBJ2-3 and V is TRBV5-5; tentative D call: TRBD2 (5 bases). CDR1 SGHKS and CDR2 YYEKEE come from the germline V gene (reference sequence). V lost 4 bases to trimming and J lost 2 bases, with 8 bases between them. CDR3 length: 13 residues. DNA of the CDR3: TGTGCCAGCAGCACGGACTCCACAGATACGCAGTATTTT. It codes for CASSTDSTDTQYF.

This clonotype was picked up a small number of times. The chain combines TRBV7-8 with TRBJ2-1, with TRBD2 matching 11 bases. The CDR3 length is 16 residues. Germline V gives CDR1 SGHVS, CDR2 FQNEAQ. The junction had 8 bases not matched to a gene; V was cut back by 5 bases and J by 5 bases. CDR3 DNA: TGTGCCAGCAGCCGAGTCCGTAGCGGGAGGGACAATGAGCAGTTCTTC. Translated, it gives CASSRVRSGRDNEQFF.

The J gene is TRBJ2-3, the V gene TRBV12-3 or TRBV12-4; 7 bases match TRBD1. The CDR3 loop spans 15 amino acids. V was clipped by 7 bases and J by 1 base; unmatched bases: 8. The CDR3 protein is CASNHDRAGTDTQYF. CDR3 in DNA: TGTGCCAGCAATCACGACAGGGCAGGCACAGATACGCAGTATTTT.

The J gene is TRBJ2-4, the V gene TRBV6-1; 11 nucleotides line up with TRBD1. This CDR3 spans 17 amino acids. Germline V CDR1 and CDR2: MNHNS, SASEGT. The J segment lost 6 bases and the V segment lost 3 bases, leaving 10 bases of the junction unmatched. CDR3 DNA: TGTGCCAGCAGTGAGACCGGGACAGGGGGTCCCCGAAACATTCAGTACTTC. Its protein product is CASSETGTGGPRNIQYF.

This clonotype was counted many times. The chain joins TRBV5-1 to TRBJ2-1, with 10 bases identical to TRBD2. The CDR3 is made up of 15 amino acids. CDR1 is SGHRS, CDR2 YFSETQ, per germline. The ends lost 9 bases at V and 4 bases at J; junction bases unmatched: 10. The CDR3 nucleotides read TGCGCCACCACTCTTAGCGGGGGGCCTTACAATGAGCAGTTCTTC. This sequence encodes CATTLSGGPYNEQFF.

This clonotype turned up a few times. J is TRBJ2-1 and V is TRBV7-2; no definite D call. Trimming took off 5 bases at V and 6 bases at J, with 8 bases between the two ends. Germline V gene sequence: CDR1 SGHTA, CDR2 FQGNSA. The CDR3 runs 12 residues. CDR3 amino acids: CASSLTPNEQFF. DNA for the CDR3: TGTGCCAGCAGCCTAACCCCCAATGAGCAGTTCTTC. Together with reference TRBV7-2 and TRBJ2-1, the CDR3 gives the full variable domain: GAGVSQSPSNKVTEKGKDVELRCDPISGHTALYWYRQSLGQGLEFLIYFQGNSAPDKSGLPSDRFSAERTGGSVSTLTIQRTQQEDSAVYLCASSLTPNEQFFGPGTRLTVL.

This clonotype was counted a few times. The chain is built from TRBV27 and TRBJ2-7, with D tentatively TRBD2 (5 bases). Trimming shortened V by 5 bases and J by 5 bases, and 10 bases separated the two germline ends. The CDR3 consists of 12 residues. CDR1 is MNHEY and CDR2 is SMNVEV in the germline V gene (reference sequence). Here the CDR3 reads CASSPGLDEQYF. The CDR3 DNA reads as TGTGCCAGCAGTCCTGGACTCGACGAGCAGTACTTC.

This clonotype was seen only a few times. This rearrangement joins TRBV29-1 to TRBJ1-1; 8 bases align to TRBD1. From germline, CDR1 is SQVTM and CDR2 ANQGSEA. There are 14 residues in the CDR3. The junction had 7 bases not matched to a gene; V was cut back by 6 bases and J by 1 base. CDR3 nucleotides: TGCAGCGTCGACCCAGGGGGCGCGAACACTGAAGCTTTCTTT. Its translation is CSVDPGGANTEAFF.

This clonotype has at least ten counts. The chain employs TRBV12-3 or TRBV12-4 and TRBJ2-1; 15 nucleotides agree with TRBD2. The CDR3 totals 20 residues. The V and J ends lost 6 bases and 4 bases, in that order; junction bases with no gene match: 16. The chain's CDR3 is CASRHKAGLAGGVGYNEQFF. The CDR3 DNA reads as TGTGCCAGCAGACATAAGGCAGGACTAGCGGGGGGGGTTGGGTACAATGAGCAGTTCTTC.

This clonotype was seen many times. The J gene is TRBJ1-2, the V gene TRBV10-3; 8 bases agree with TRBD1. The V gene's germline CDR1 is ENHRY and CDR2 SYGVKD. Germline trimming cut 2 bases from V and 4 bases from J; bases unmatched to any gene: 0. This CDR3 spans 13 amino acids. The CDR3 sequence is CAISETGGYGYTF. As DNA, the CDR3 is TGTGCCATCAGTGAGACAGGGGGCTATGGCTACACCTTC.

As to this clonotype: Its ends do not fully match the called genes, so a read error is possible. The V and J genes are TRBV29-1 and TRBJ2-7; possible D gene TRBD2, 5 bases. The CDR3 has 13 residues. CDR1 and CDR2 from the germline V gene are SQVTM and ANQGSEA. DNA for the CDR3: TGCAGCGTCGAAGAGGGCACCCTGGGGGAGCAGTACTTC. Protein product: CSVEEGTLGEQYF.

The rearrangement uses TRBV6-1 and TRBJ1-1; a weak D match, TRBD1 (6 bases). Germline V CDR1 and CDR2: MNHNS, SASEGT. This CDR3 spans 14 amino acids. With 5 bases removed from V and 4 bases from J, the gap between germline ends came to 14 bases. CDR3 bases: TGTGCCAGCAGTAAGTCAGGGGAGACCACTGAAGCTTTCTTT. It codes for CASSKSGETTEAFF.

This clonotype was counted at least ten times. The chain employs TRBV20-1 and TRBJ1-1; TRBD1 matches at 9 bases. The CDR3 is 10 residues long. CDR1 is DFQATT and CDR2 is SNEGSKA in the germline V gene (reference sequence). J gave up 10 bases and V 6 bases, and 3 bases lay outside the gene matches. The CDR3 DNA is TGCAGTGCCGACAGGGGGGGAGCTTTCTTT. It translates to CSADRGGAFF.

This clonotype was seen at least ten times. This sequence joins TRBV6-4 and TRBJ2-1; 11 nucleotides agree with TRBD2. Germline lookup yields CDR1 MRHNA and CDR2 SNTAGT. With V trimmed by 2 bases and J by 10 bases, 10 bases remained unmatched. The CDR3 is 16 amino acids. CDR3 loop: CASSDGETSGASEQFF. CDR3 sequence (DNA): TGTGCCAGCAGTGACGGGGAGACTAGCGGGGCTAGCGAGCAGTTCTTC.

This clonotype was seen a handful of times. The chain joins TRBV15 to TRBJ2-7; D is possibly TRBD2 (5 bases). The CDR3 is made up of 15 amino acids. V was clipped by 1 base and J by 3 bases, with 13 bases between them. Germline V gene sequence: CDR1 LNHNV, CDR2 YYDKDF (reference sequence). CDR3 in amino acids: CATSRVGVAGYEQYF. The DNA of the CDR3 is TGTGCCACCAGCAGAGTGGGAGTAGCTGGCTACGAGCAGTACTTC.

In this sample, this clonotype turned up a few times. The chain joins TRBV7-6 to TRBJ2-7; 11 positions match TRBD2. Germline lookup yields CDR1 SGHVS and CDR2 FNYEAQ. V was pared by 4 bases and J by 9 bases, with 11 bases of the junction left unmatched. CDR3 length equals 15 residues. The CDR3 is CASSSGLAGLPWQYF. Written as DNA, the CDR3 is TGTGCCAGCAGCTCCGGACTAGCGGGCCTTCCATGGCAGTACTTC.

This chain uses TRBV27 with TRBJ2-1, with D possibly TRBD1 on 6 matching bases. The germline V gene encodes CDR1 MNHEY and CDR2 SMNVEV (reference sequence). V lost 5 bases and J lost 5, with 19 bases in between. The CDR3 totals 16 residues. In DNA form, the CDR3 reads TGTGCCAGCAGTCCCCCCCCGCTGGGGGCAGACAATGAGCAGTTCTTC. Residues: CASSPPPLGADNEQFF.